This T cell receptor beta chain comes out of a study of T cell responses to AZD1222 COVID-19 vaccine. Study outcomes and limitations: Donors were largely white British and mainly female; clonal diversity was possibly underestimated. The study identified only five to seven AZD1222 recipients as seropositive at baseline. Per reports, nearly half of all spike-specific TCRs target regions that are unmutated in variants.

In germline, CDR1 is LNHNV, CDR2 YYDKDF (reference sequence). J was trimmed by 6 bases and V by 1 base; bases with no gene match: 9. The CDR3 is 16 amino acids. Profiled with immunoSEQ multiplex PCR; TCRdb holds only in-frame clones, not every one. The data show more than 85,000 clones, with 65% to 85% seen just once and approximately 14% held by the top ten. As for this clone: Its antigen is not identified.

Material: peripheral blood, obtained 28 days after the second AZD1222 dose. The receptor was isolated from an adult who received the AZD1222 COVID-19 vaccine. This chain uses TRBV15 with TRBJ2-1; TRBD2 matches 7 bases. CDR3 region: CATSRGGEGLFNEQFF. CDR3 in DNA: TGTGCCACCAGCAGAGGGGGGGAGGGCCTATTCAATGAGCAGTTCTTC.